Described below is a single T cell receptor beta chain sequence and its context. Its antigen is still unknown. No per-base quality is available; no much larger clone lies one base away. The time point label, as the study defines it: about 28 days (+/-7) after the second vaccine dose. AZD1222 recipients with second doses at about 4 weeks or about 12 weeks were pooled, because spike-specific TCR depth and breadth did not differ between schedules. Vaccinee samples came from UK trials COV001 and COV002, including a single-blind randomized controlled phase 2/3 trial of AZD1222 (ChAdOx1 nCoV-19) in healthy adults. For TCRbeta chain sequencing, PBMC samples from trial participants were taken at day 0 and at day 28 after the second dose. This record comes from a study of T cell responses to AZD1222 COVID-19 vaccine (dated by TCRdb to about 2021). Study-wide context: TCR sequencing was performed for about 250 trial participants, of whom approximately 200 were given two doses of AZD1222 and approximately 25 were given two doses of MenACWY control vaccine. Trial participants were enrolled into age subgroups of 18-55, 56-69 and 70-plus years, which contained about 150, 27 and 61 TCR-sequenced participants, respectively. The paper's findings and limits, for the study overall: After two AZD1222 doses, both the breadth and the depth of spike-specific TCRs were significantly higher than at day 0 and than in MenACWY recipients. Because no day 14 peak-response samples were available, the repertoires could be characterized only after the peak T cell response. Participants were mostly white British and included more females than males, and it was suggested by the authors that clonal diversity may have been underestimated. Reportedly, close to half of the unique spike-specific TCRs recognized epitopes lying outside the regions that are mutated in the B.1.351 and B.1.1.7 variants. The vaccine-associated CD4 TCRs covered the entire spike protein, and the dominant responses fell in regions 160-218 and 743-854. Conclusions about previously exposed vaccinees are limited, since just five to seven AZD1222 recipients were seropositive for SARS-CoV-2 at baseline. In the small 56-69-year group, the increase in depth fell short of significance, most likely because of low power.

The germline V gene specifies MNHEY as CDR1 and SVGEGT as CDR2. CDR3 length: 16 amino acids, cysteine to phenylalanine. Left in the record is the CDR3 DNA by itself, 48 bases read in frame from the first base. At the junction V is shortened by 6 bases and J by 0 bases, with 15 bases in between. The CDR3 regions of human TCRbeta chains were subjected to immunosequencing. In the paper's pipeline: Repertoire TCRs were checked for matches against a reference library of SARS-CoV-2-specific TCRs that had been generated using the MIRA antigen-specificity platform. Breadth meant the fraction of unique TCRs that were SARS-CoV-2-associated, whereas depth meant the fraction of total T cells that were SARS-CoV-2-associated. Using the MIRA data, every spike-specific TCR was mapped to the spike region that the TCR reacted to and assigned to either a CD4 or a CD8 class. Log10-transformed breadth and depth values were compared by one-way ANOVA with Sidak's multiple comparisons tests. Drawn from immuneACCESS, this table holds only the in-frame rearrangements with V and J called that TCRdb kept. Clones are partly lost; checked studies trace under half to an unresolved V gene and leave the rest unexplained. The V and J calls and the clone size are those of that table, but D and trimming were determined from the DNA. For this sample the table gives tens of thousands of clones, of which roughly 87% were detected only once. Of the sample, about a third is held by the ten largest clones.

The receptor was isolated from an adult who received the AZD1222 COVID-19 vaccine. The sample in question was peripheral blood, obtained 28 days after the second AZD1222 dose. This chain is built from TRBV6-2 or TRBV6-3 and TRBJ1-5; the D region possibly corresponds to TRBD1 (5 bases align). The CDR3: CASSPPWGNSNQPQHF. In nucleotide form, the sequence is TGTGCCAGCAGCCCCCCGTGGGGGAATAGCAATCAGCCCCAGCATTTT.